This TCR beta chain originates from a study of blood T cell repertoires in COVID-19. The CDR3 is 15 amino acids. Germline trimming cut 5 bases from V and 3 bases from J; bases unmatched to any gene: 9. CDR1 and CDR2 from the germline V gene are MNHEY and SMNVEV (reference sequence). TCRdb's copy holds only in-frame clones and misses some; the assay was immunoSEQ multiplex PCR. The data hold fewer than 50,000 clones, with around 86% observed a single time. This receptor was identified in a human donor in a cohort sampled during active COVID-19. Sequences were obtained from peripheral blood. V and J are TRBV27 and TRBJ2-5; 7 bases are shared with TRBD2. The CDR3 nucleotides read TGTGCCAGCAGTCCCCAACTGGCGGGGGAAGAGACCCAGTACTTC. Amino acids: CASSPQLAGEETQYF.